Listed below are T cell receptor beta chains from one sample, sequenced in a study of CD8 T cells in Susac syndrome. One entry per CDR3 protein, called by TCRdb with MiXCR from the immunoSEQ multiplex PCR reads. The data show some 120,000 distinct CDR3 sequences, 92% seen once. Sequencing was carried out using CD8+ T cells from PBMCs. The receptors were sampled from a human donor in good health. Each CDR3 is given with its conserved first and last residue. The D gene is left open where the match is weak. Rows give clone size only sometimes, using once, few, many, or a class for an expanded clone.

CDR3 length,clone size,J gene,V gene,D gene,CDR3 protein,CDR3 DNA
13,NA,TRBJ2-7,TRBV10-3,TRBD2,CAIGAGGPNEQYF,TGTGCCATCGGGGCGGGAGGGCCCAACGAGCAGTACTTC
16,NA,TRBJ1-6,TRBV4-3,TRBD1,CASSQENRGGNSPLHF,TGCGCCAGCAGCCAAGAAAACAGGGGTGGCAATTCACCCCTCCACTTT
17,NA,TRBJ1-1,TRBV7-8,NA,CASSLMRVGPGGTEAFF,TGTGCCAGCAGCTTAATGAGGGTGGGGCCGGGTGGCACTGAAGCTTTCTTT
11,NA,TRBJ2-3,TRBV6-2/TRBV6-3,NA,CASSYAGARYF,TGTGCCAGCAGTTACGCCGGGGCCCGGTATTTT
15,NA,TRBJ1-1,TRBV12-3/TRBV12-4,TRBD1,CASSLSGGLNTEAFF,TGTGCCAGCAGTCTCTCAGGGGGCCTGAACACTGAAGCTTTCTTT
21,NA,TRBJ2-2,TRBV13,TRBD2,CASSRYVRTSGRTDLSGELFF,TGTGCCAGCAGCCGTTACGTAAGGACTAGCGGGAGGACTGATTTGTCCGGGGAGCTGTTTTTT
16,NA,TRBJ1-2,TRBV14,NA,CASSQRAGARDYGYTF,TGTGCCAGCAGCCAGCGGGCAGGGGCACGGGACTATGGCTACACCTTC
13,NA,TRBJ2-7,TRBV7-2,NA,CASSLARTGEQYF,TGTGCCAGCAGCTTAGCAAGGACGGGCGAGCAGTACTTC
17,NA,TRBJ1-3,TRBV9,NA,CASSVGDRSYSGNTIYF,TGTGCCAGCAGCGTAGGAGACAGATCCTACTCTGGAAACACCATATATTTT
16,NA,TRBJ2-1,TRBV6-2/TRBV6-3,TRBD2,CASTHAGVLISNEQFF,TGTGCCAGCACTCATGCGGGAGTTCTCATTAGCAATGAGCAGTTCTTC
13,NA,TRBJ1-6,TRBV29-1,TRBD1,CSVWTGGGSPLHF,TGCAGCGTTTGGACAGGGGGAGGTTCACCCCTCCACTTT
13,few,TRBJ2-7,TRBV4-3,TRBD1,CASSQGQPYEQYF,TGCGCCAGCAGCCAGGGACAGCCCTACGAGCAGTACTTC
12,NA,TRBJ2-3,TRBV29-1,TRBD2,CSGTSGRSTQYF,TGCAGTGGGACTAGCGGGAGATCTACGCAGTATTTT
15,NA,TRBJ2-7,TRBV5-1,NA,CASSFRDFRTYEQYF,TGCGCCAGCAGCTTCCGGGACTTTCGAACATACGAGCAGTACTTC
14,NA,TRBJ2-5,TRBV20-1,TRBD1,CSARVGQGLGTQYF,TGCAGTGCTAGAGTAGGACAGGGGCTCGGGACCCAGTACTTC
15,NA,TRBJ2-1,TRBV2,TRBD2,CASTQELAGVGEQFF,TGTGCCAGCACCCAAGAACTAGCGGGGGTTGGTGAGCAGTTCTTC
14,NA,TRBJ1-4,TRBV7-2,NA,CASSAIAGSEKLFF,TGTGCCAGCAGCGCAATCGCAGGGAGTGAAAAACTGTTTTTT
15,NA,TRBJ1-1,TRBV7-2,NA,CASSLEGGMNTEAFF,TGTGCCAGCAGCTTGGAGGGGGGGATGAACACTGAAGCTTTCTTT
14,NA,TRBJ2-1,TRBV18,TRBD2,CASSRLAASDEQFF,TGTGCCAGCTCACGACTAGCGGCTAGCGATGAGCAGTTCTTC
14,NA,TRBJ1-1,TRBV3-1,NA,CASSQDAGPTEAFF,TGTGCCAGCAGCCAAGACGCAGGGCCCACTGAAGCTTTCTTT
16,NA,TRBJ1-6,TRBV6-1,NA,CASSDGHSSYNSPLHF,TGTGCCAGCAGTGACGGGCACTCTAGCTATAATTCACCCCTCCACTTT
14,NA,TRBJ2-1,TRBV12-3/TRBV12-4,TRBD1,CASSLGTGLAEQFF,TGTGCCAGCAGTTTAGGGACAGGGCTCGCTGAGCAGTTCTTC
13,NA,TRBJ2-7,TRBV7-2,TRBD2,CASSPESGGLKYF,TGTGCCAGCAGCCCAGAGAGCGGGGGGCTAAAGTACTTC
14,NA,TRBJ2-7,TRBV27,NA,CASSFAGSSYEQYF,TGTGCCAGCAGTTTTGCAGGGAGCTCCTACGAGCAGTACTTC
17,NA,TRBJ2-2,TRBV4-3,NA,CASSRELVGLNTGELFF,TGCGCCAGCAGCCGAGAACTAGTCGGCTTGAACACCGGGGAGCTGTTTTTT
13,NA,TRBJ1-2,TRBV29-1,NA,CSATVVINYGYTF,TGCAGCGCGACAGTTGTGATTAACTATGGCTACACCTTC
15,NA,TRBJ1-4,TRBV7-9,NA,CASSRDSGTNEKLFF,TGTGCCAGCAGCCGAGACAGTGGCACTAATGAAAAACTGTTTTTT
14,NA,TRBJ1-4,TRBV7-2,NA,CASSRTGSNEKLFF,TGTGCCAGCAGCCGTACAGGGAGTAATGAAAAACTGTTTTTT
15,once,TRBJ2-7,TRBV5-1,NA,CASSSGRQGTYEQYF,TGCGCCAGCAGCTCGGGGCGCCAGGGGACCTACGAGCAGTACTTC
14,NA,TRBJ1-1,TRBV7-9,NA,CASSSKDGDTEAFF,TGTGCCAGCAGCTCCAAGGACGGGGACACTGAAGCTTTCTTT
13,NA,TRBJ2-1,TRBV7-2,NA,CASSLEGFFEQFF,TGTGCCAGCAGCTTAGAAGGCTTCTTTGAGCAGTTCTTC
12,NA,TRBJ1-1,TRBV7-3,NA,CASSFSGTEAFF,TGTGCCAGCAGCTTTTCTGGCACTGAAGCTTTCTTT
13,NA,TRBJ1-2,TRBV23-1,NA,CASSLRRFYGYTF,TGCGCCAGCAGCTTACGACGGTTCTATGGCTACACCTTC
15,NA,TRBJ2-2,TRBV5-1,TRBD1,CASSSGQGWTGGLFF,TGCGCCAGCAGCTCCGGACAGGGTTGGACCGGGGGGCTGTTTTTT
13,NA,TRBJ1-1,TRBV7-2,TRBD1,CASSHRQGDAAFF,TGTGCCAGCAGCCATCGACAGGGTGACGCAGCTTTCTTT
12,NA,TRBJ2-7,TRBV7-3,TRBD1,CASSLGGQGLHF,TGTGCCAGCAGCTTAGGTGGACAGGGGTTGCACTTC
16,NA,TRBJ2-5,TRBV15,TRBD1,CATESRFSGQGETQYF,TGTGCCACCGAATCGAGATTCTCGGGACAGGGAGAGACCCAGTACTTC
15,NA,TRBJ1-2,TRBV12-3/TRBV12-4,NA,CASSLDEGPSAGYTF,TGTGCCAGCAGTTTGGACGAGGGACCCTCTGCTGGCTACACCTTC
14,NA,TRBJ1-5,TRBV13,NA,CASSLGTVDQSQHF,TGTGCCAGCAGCTTAGGGACCGTCGATCAGTCCCAGCATTTT
16,once,TRBJ2-7,TRBV10-3,TRBD1,CAISEFGTEPSYEQYF,TGTGCCATCAGTGAGTTTGGGACAGAGCCCTCCTACGAGCAGTACTTC
15,NA,TRBJ2-7,TRBV6-5,NA,CASSYSGDPSYEQYF,TGTGCCAGCAGTTACTCAGGGGATCCCTCCTACGAGCAGTACTTC
17,NA,TRBJ2-1,TRBV7-2,TRBD2,CASSFNLAGGPYNEQFF,TGTGCCAGCAGCTTTAACCTAGCGGGGGGGCCCTACAATGAGCAGTTCTTC
11,NA,TRBJ1-1,TRBV7-8,NA,CASSFQGEAFF,TGTGCCAGCAGCTTCCAGGGTGAAGCTTTCTTT
13,NA,TRBJ2-7,TRBV29-1,NA,CSVEEDKPYEQYF,TGCAGCGTTGAAGAGGACAAGCCCTACGAGCAGTACTTC
14,NA,TRBJ2-5,TRBV7-2,NA,CASSLGARQETQYF,TGTGCCAGCAGCTTAGGCGCTCGGCAAGAGACCCAGTACTTC
12,NA,TRBJ1-2,TRBV12-2,NA,CASRPRVYGYTF,TGTGCAAGTCGCCCCCGGGTCTATGGCTACACCTTC
15,NA,TRBJ1-2,TRBV14,NA,CASSPDLRANYGYTF,TGTGCCAGCAGCCCGGACCTTCGAGCTAACTATGGCTACACCTTC
15,NA,TRBJ2-5,TRBV12-3/TRBV12-4,NA,CASSIAGYFGKTQYF,TGTGCCAGCAGTATAGCCGGGTACTTCGGGAAGACCCAGTACTTC
15,NA,TRBJ2-5,TRBV9,TRBD1,CASSAGQGSWETQYF,TGTGCCAGCAGCGCGGGACAGGGAAGTTGGGAGACCCAGTACTTC
15,NA,TRBJ2-4,TRBV19,TRBD1,CASSYTGETKNIQYF,TGTGCCAGTAGTTATACAGGGGAAACCAAAAACATTCAGTACTTC
15,NA,TRBJ2-1,TRBV7-9,NA,CASSPAGSSYNEQFF,TGTGCCAGCAGCCCGGCGGGCAGCTCCTACAATGAGCAGTTCTTC
14,NA,TRBJ2-1,TRBV6-5,TRBD1,CASSLDRVLNEQFF,TGTGCCAGCAGCCTCGACAGGGTCCTCAATGAGCAGTTCTTC
18,NA,TRBJ1-1,TRBV4-3,NA,CASSQDMKPGEGETEAFF,TGCGCCAGCAGCCAAGATATGAAGCCAGGGGAAGGAGAAACTGAAGCTTTCTTT
15,NA,TRBJ1-2,TRBV19,NA,CASSILRGIDYGYTF,TGTGCCAGTAGTATATTGAGGGGGATCGACTATGGCTACACCTTC